The clone carrying this T cell receptor beta chain was counted at least ten times. What it binds is not known. This sample was included in a study of response to subunit inactivated influenza vaccine. Overall study results and limits: The authors put forward the suggestion that each seasonal influenza vaccination may bring in only a limited number of new T cells.

The CDR3 has 14 amino acids. V was trimmed by 4 bases and J by 3 bases, leaving 13 bases between them. CDR1 and CDR2 (germline): SGHRS, YFSETQ. Using its own MiXCR run on the RT-PCR reads, TCRdb lists one record per CDR3 protein. The sample carries more than 400,000 distinct CDR3 sequences, approximately 6.9% recorded once. The J gene is TRBJ1-2, the V gene TRBV5-1; D unclear. The clonotype was recovered from a man between 50 and 69 years old who received an inactivated influenza vaccine. This sample comprised PBMCs from blood, obtained around 25 months after vaccination. Here the CDR3 reads CASSQPGQDYGYTF. The CDR3 region has the DNA TGCGCCAGCAGCCAGCCGGGCCAGGACTATGGCTACACCTTC. The whole variable domain, remainder taken from reference TRBV5-1 and TRBJ1-2, is KAGVTQTPRYLIKTRGQQVTLSCSPISGHRSVSWYQQTPGQGLQFLFEYFSETQRNKGNFPGRFSGRQFSNSRSEMNVSTLELGDSALYLCASSQPGQDYGYTFGSGTRLTVV.